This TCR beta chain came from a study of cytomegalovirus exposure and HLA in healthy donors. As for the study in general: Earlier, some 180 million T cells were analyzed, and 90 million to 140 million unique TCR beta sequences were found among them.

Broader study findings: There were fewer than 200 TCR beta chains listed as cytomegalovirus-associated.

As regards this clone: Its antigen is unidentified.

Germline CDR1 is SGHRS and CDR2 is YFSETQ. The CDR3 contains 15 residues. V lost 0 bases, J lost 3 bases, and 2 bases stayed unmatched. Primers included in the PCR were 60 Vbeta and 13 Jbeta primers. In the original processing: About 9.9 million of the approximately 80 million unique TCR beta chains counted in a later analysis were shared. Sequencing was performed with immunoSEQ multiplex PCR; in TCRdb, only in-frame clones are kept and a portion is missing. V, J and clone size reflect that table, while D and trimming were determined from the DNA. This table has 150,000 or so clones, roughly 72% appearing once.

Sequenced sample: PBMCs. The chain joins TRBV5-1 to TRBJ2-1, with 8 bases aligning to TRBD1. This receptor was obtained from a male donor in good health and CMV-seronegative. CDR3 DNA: TGCGCCAGCAGCTTGGTCGGGACAGGCTACAATGAGCAGTTCTTC. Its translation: CASSLVGTGYNEQFF.